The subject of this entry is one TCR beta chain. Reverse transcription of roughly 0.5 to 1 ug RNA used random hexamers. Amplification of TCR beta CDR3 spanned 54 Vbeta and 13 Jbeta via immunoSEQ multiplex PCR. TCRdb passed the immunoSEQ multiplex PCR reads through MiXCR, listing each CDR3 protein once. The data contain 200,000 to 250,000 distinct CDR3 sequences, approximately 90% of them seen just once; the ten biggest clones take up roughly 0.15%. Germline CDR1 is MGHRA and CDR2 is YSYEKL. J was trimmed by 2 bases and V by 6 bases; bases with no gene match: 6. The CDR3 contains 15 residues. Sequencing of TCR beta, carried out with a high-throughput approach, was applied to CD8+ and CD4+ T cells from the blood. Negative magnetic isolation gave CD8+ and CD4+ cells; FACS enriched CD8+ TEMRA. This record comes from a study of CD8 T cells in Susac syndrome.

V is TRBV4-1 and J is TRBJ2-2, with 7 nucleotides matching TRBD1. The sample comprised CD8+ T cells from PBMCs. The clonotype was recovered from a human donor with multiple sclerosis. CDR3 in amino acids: CASSKGQFNTGELFF. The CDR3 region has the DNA TGCGCCAGCAGTAAGGGACAGTTCAACACCGGGGAGCTGTTTTTT.